This T cell receptor beta chain was recovered during a study of blood T cell repertoires in COVID-19. On the study more broadly: Sample material is recorded as cDNA or gDNA derived from T cells, B-cell-depleted T cells, or PBMCs.

CDR3 length: 13 residues. V shed 7 bases, J shed 4 bases, and the junction held 4 bases outside the gene matches. Germline lookup yields CDR1 SEHNR and CDR2 FQNEAQ (reference sequence). Measured with immunoSEQ multiplex PCR; TCRdb has only the in-frame clones, and not every one. The profile covers approximately 360,000 clones, with about 89% appearing a single time and over 1% taken by the ten largest. This clonotype was obtained from a middle-aged man with acute or convalescent COVID-19. The J gene is TRBJ1-5, the V gene TRBV7-9; TRBD1 aligns across 7 bases. Material for sequencing was peripheral blood. The CDR3 DNA reads TGTGCCAGCACGGCAGGGGGGAATCAGCCCCAGCATTTT. Translation gives CASTAGGNQPQHF.